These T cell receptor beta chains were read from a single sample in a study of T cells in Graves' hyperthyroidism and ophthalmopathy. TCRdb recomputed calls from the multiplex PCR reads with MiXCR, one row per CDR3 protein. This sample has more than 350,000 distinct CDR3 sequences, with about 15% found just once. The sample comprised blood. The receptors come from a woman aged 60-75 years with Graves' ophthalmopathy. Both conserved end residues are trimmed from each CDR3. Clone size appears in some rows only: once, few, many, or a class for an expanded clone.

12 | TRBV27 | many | ASMVYRGTYEQY
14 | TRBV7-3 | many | ASSFLQGSPTGELF
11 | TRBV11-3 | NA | ASNGGEADTQY
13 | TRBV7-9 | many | ASFPRLAGEDEQF
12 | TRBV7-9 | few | ASSLRDSFYGYT
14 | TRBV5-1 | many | ASSRSGREDADTQY
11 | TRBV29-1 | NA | SVAGGYNQPQH
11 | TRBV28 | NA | ASRSVLNTEAF
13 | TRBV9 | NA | ASSVERGRNSPLH
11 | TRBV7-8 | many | ASRSQVSYEQY
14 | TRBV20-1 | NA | SAREFLARSTDTQY
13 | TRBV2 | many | ASSPGQGSSYEQY
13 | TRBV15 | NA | ATSRAGGGSQPQH
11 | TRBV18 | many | ASSAQGWETQY